One and the same sample provided the 27 T cell receptor beta chains below, sequenced in a study of T cell clonality in common variable immunodeficiency (dated by TCRdb to between 2014 and 2017). Libraries came from the immunoSEQ multiplex PCR assay. The immuneACCESS repertoire file appears here via TCRdb, limited to in-frame rearrangements. These files lack a portion of the clones; in checked studies, under half of the deficit traces to unresolved V genes, and the cause of the others is not known. The sample features tens of thousands of clones, and none is a singleton. The ten most abundant clones make up roughly 2.9% of the sample. Input material: peripheral blood mononuclear cells. Receptor source: a person aged 18 to 69 in good health.

This clone was recorded at least ten times. The read gets to within 3 residues of the CDR3 end, and the germline J gene fills in the rest. The chain links TRBV7-3 to TRBJ2-2; the D gene is possibly TRBD1 (7 bases). Germline CDR1 reads SGHTA; CDR2 reads FQGTGA. This CDR3 region has 15 residues. Trimming stripped 3 bases from V and 3 bases from J, with 11 bases between. The CDR3 here is CASSLGRGDTGELFF. CDR3 bases read: TGTGCCAGCAGCTTGGGCAGGGGGGACACCGGGGAG. The entire variable domain, with the rest obtained from reference TRBV7-3 and TRBJ2-2, is as follows: GAGVSQTPSNKVTEKGKYVELRCDPISGHTALYWYRQSLGQGPEFLIYFQGTGAADDSGLPNDRFFAVRPEGSVSTLKIQRTERGDSAVYLCASSLGRGDTGELFFGEGSRLTVL.

This clone was observed at least ten times. The read finishes 3 residues shy of the CDR3 end, and the germline J gene is used to complete it. The chain carries TRBV6-2 or TRBV6-3 and TRBJ1-1; 8 nucleotides line up with TRBD1. V lost 6 bases to trimming and J lost 3 bases; unmatched junction nucleotides: 12. Germline V lookup: CDR1 MNHEY, CDR2 SVGEGT. CDR3 size: 16 residues. The CDR3 protein is CASSLYLQGEDTEAFF. The DNA read from the CDR3 is TGTGCCAGCAGCCTCTACTTACAGGGGGAGGACACTGAA.

This clone was observed many times. The read halts 3 residues ahead of the CDR3 end, with the missing end drawn from the germline J gene. J is TRBJ2-5 and V is TRBV2; no clear D. The V end was cut by 6 bases, the J end by 1 base, with 12 bases between. Germline assignment: CDR1 SNHLY and CDR2 FYNNEI. This CDR3 spans 14 amino acids. The CDR3 here is CASSRDWIQETQYF. Partial CDR3 DNA: TGTGCCAGCAGCCGCGACTGGATCCAAGAGACC.

At least ten counts were recorded for this clone. The CDR3 end falls 3 residues outside the read, so it is completed with the germline J gene. This chain connects TRBV29-1 to TRBJ2-7, with TRBD2 matching over 8 bases. In germline, CDR1 is SQVTM, CDR2 ANQGSEA. The CDR3 covers 11 residues. J lost 3 bases, V lost 7 bases, and 2 bases had no gene match. CDR3 DNA (partial): TGCAGCGCCAGCGGGGGCTACGAG. Its protein product is CSASGGYE. The CDR3, in full, reads CSASGGYEQYF.

This clone has at least ten counts. Other DNA variants within this sample encode the same CDR3. CDR3 bases read: TGTGCCAGCAGCTTGGGGGCCGGAGCTGGAAACACC. Its protein is CASSLGAGAGNT. The complete CDR3 sequence is CASSLGAGAGNTIYF. The chain has TRBV5-6 and TRBJ1-3; D remains unclear. The CDR3 extends 3 residues past the end of the read, so its final part is completed from the germline J gene. Trimming took 0 bases from V and 2 from J, leaving 9 bases between them. This CDR3 is 15 amino acids long. Germline loops: CDR1 SGHDT, CDR2 YYEEEE.

This clone was counted ten times or more. Sequencing ends 3 residues short of the CDR3 end; the germline J gene provides the rest. V is TRBV19 and J is TRBJ1-6; D gene ambiguous. Trimming cost V 7 bases and J 0 bases, with 10 bases left between them. This CDR3 contains 15 residues. Germline V lookup: CDR1 LNHDA, CDR2 SQIVND (reference sequence). The DNA read from the CDR3 is TGTGCCAGTACCACTAGTCGCTCCTATAATTCACCC. Translation gives CASTTSRSYNSP. The whole CDR3 region reads CASTTSRSYNSPLHF.

This clone was counted many times. From the germline J gene comes the end of the CDR3, since the read stops 3 residues before it. The rearrangement joins TRBV19 to TRBJ1-1; 10 bases map to TRBD1. The trim removed 7 bases at V and 7 bases at J, leaving 6 bases unmatched. The CDR3 spans 13 residues. Per germline, CDR1 LNHDA and CDR2 SQIVND (reference sequence). The CDR3 loop reads CASTDRGRDEAFF. The covered CDR3 bases are TGTGCCAGTACGGACAGGGGGAGGGATGAA.

This clone was seen repeatedly, ten times or more. Read data end 3 residues before the CDR3 end; the end is taken from the germline J gene. The chain employs TRBV27 and TRBJ2-3; 8 positions agree with TRBD1. V gave up 4 bases and J gave up 2 bases; unmatched junction bases: 11. CDR1 and CDR2 from the germline V gene are MNHEY and SMNVEV (reference sequence). CDR3 length equals 17 residues. CDR3 DNA (partial): TGTGCCAGCAGTTCCCTGCCCCAGGGGGCACTCACAGATACG. The encoded protein is CASSSLPQGALTDT. The complete CDR3 reads CASSSLPQGALTDTQYF.

As for this clone: Coverage ceases 3 residues before the CDR3 finishes, and the germline J gene fills in the end. J is TRBJ2-7 and V is TRBV7-2; D may be TRBD1 (5 bases). Trimming stripped 0 bases from V and 3 bases from J, with 9 bases between. Germline CDR1 and CDR2: SGHTA and FQGNSA. This CDR3 is 14 amino acids long. The sequenced CDR3 bases are TGTGCCAGCAGCTTAGCGACCAGGGACTACGAG. Protein sequence: CASSLATRDYE. The full CDR3 is CASSLATRDYEQYF.

This clone came up many times. The DNA ends 3 residues before the CDR3 does, and the rest of the CDR3 is filled in from the germline J gene. This chain uses TRBV30 with TRBJ2-3; D ambiguous. Trimming shortened V by 3 bases and J by 6 bases, and 10 bases separated the two germline ends. The CDR3 extends over 12 amino acids. The germline gives CDR1 GTSNPN, CDR2 SVGIG (reference sequence). The CDR3 loop is CAWRGDGDTQYF. The part of the CDR3 DNA that was read is TGTGCCTGGAGGGGCGACGGTGATACG.

Ten or more counts support this clone. Read sequence stops 3 residues before the CDR3 end, and the germline J gene provides the missing end. This chain uses TRBV20-1 with TRBJ1-2, with 8 bases identical to TRBD1. Trimming at V came to 6 bases and at J to 4 bases, leaving 13 bases not matched to a gene. Germline V gives CDR1 DFQATT, CDR2 SNEGSKA (reference sequence). The CDR3 covers 15 residues. Incomplete CDR3 DNA: TGCAGTGCGCAAGACAGGGGCAGACATTCCTATGGC. It translates to CSAQDRGRHSYG. In full, the CDR3 reads CSAQDRGRHSYGYTF.

There are many counts of this clone. The read terminates 3 residues before the CDR3 end, so the remaining end is supplied by the germline J gene. The chain has TRBV29-1 and TRBJ1-2, with 7 bases identical to TRBD1. This CDR3 spans 12 amino acids. Germline CDR1 SQVTM, CDR2 ANQGSEA. The CDR3 here is CSVGGPTGSYTF. Partial CDR3 DNA: TGCAGCGTGGGGGGCCCGACAGGGAGC.

The table lists this clone with many counts. The read terminates 3 residues before the CDR3 end, so the remaining end is supplied by the germline J gene. The chain employs TRBV20-1 and TRBJ2-5; unclear D gene. V was pared by 4 bases and J by 2 bases, with 14 bases between. This CDR3 has 14 residues. CDR1 DFQATT and CDR2 SNEGSKA come from the germline V gene (reference sequence). Partial CDR3 DNA: TGCAGTGCTAATCGGGTCTCCCAACAAGAGACC. It specifies CSANRVSQQET. The whole CDR3 sequence reads CSANRVSQQETQYF.

This clone was detected a few times. The read comes to an end 3 residues before the CDR3 does, leaving the germline J gene to fill in the end. This chain links TRBV7-6 with TRBJ2-1; D call uncertain. Trimming pared 1 base from V and 9 bases from J, leaving 10 bases between. This CDR3 has 13 residues. Per the germline V gene, CDR1 is SGHVS and CDR2 is FNYEAQ. The CDR3 bases that were read are TGTGCCAGCAGCTTAGTTCTAATCGCTGAG. This translates into CASSLVLIAE. The CDR3 in its entirety is CASSLVLIAEQFF. Full variable domain (remainder filled in from reference TRBV7-6 and TRBJ2-1): GAGVSQSPRYKVTKRGQDVALRCDPISGHVSLYWYRQALGQGPEFLTYFNYEAQQDKSGLPNDRFSAERPEGSISTLTIQRTEQRDSAMYRCASSLVLIAEQFFGPGTRLTVL.

At least ten counts were recorded for this clone. The CDR3 extends 3 residues past the end of the read, so its final part is completed from the germline J gene. The genes are TRBV29-1 and TRBJ1-1; D is unresolved. CDR1 is SQVTM, CDR2 ANQGSEA, per germline. The CDR3 has 11 residues. CDR3 protein: CSVAGYLEAFF. CDR3 DNA, as far as it was read: TGCAGCGTTGCCGGTTATTTAGAG.

This clone appeared many times. The read ends 3 residues before the CDR3 terminus; that terminus is restored from the germline J gene. The chain couples TRBV5-1 to TRBJ2-7; 10 bases are a match to TRBD2. With V trimmed by 2 bases and J by 3 bases, 2 bases remained unmatched. This CDR3 spans 14 amino acids. Germline V gene data show CDR1 as SGHRS and CDR2 as YFSETQ. The CDR3 DNA, read in part, is TGCGCCAGCAGCTTCTCTAGCGGGAGCTACGAG. Translation gives CASSFSSGSYE. The full CDR3 is CASSFSSGSYEQYF.

Ten or more counts support this clone. The CDR3 goes on 3 residues after the read ends, and that part is filled in from the germline J gene. V is TRBV7-8 and J is TRBJ1-1, with 7 bases matching TRBD1. The CDR3 loop spans 14 amino acids. Germline values: CDR1 SGHVS, CDR2 FQNEAQ. J was trimmed by 2 bases and V by 6 bases; bases with no gene match: 6. CDR3 DNA (partial): TGTGCCAGCAGGTCCCAGGGGGGTAACACTGAA. It encodes CASRSQGGNTE. The complete CDR3 sequence is CASRSQGGNTEAFF.

The sample holds a few counts of this clone. Read coverage stops 3 residues before the CDR3 terminus; the germline J gene supplies the remainder. This chain joins TRBV11-3 and TRBJ2-5, with 9 bases fitting TRBD1. Germline V gene lookup returns CDR1 SGHNT and CDR2 YENEEA. V was clipped by 5 bases and J by 3 bases; unmatched bases: 7. This CDR3 contains 15 residues. Partial CDR3 DNA: TGTGCCAGCAGCCCCCGGACAGGGGAGGAAGAGACC. Translation: CASSPRTGEEET. In full, the CDR3 is CASSPRTGEEETQYF.

This clone has a count of ten or more. The read ends 3 residues early relative to the CDR3; the germline J gene fills the gap. The V and J genes are TRBV19 and TRBJ1-2; 7 nucleotides match TRBD1. The trim removed 3 bases at V and 0 bases at J, leaving 1 base unmatched. The CDR3 has 14 amino acids. CDR1 is LNHDA and CDR2 is SQIVND in the germline V gene (reference sequence). The sequenced part of the CDR3 DNA is TGTGCCAGTAGTATTCAGGGGGCTAACTATGGC. Its translation: CASSIQGANYG. The CDR3, in full, reads CASSIQGANYGYTF.

This clone was counted ten times or more. The read halts 3 residues ahead of the CDR3 end, with the missing end drawn from the germline J gene. V and J are TRBV11-1 and TRBJ1-1; 8 nucleotides match TRBD1. This CDR3 comprises 14 residues. Germline CDR1 SGHAT, CDR2 FQDESV (reference sequence). J lost 7 bases, V lost 5 bases, and 9 bases had no gene match. The covered CDR3 bases are TGTGCCAGCAGCCCCGGACAGGGCAGGAATGAA. Its protein is CASSPGQGRNE. The whole CDR3 sequence is CASSPGQGRNEAFF.

This clone showed up many times. The CDR3 end falls 3 residues outside the read, so it is completed with the germline J gene. V usage is TRBV5-4 and J usage is TRBJ2-2; D is ambiguous. Germline CDR1 reads SGHNT; CDR2 reads YYREEE (reference sequence). The CDR3 is made up of 12 amino acids. The V and J ends lost 4 bases and 9 bases respectively, with 10 bases between them. The CDR3 protein is CASSPSGRELFF. The part of the CDR3 DNA that was read is TGTGCCAGCAGCCCTTCAGGCCGGGAG. Combining the CDR3 with reference TRBV5-4 and TRBJ2-2 gives the whole variable domain ETGVTQSPTHLIKTRGQQVTLRCSSQSGHNTVSWYQQALGQGPQFIFQYYREEENGRGNFPPRFSGLQFPNYSSELNVNALELDDSALYLCASSPSGRELFFGEGSRLTVL.

This clone was detected many times. The DNA ends 3 residues before the CDR3 does, and the rest of the CDR3 is filled in from the germline J gene. The chain combines TRBV20-1 with TRBJ2-1; TRBD1 might be the D (5 bases). The germline V gene has CDR1 DFQATT and CDR2 SNEGSKA (reference sequence). CDR3 length: 15 amino acids. Trimming pared 0 bases from V and 6 bases from J, leaving 15 bases between. CDR3 protein: CSARDLRAGFNEQFF. CDR3 bases read: TGCAGTGCTAGAGATCTGCGAGCAGGGTTCAATGAG.

This clone has a count of ten or more. The read stops 3 residues short of the end of the CDR3; the missing end is completed from the germline J gene. The rearrangement joins TRBV18 to TRBJ1-1; D remains ambiguous. V dropped 7 bases and J dropped 1 base, with 10 bases sitting between them. Germline assignment: CDR1 KGHSH and CDR2 LQKENI. The CDR3 runs 13 residues. The CDR3 protein is CASFGSENTEAFF. Partial CDR3 DNA: TGTGCCAGCTTCGGGTCCGAGAACACTGAA.

This clone was observed many times. The read ends 3 residues early relative to the CDR3; the germline J gene fills the gap. The chain is built from TRBV29-1 and TRBJ2-1; D gene uncertain. V lost 4 bases to trimming and J lost 7 bases, with 14 bases between them. CDR3 length equals 13 residues. From germline, CDR1 is SQVTM and CDR2 ANQGSEA. The CDR3 loop reads CSVVGFPWNEQFF. The CDR3 DNA, read in part, is TGCAGCGTTGTGGGCTTTCCTTGGAATGAG.

In its sample, this clone was seen many times. The read ends 3 residues early relative to the CDR3; the germline J gene fills the gap. This chain links TRBV19 with TRBJ1-1; weak D call: TRBD1 (6 bases). Trimming left V 3 bases short and J 4 bases short, with 12 bases between. This CDR3 region has 14 residues. The germline V gene has CDR1 LNHDA and CDR2 SQIVND (reference sequence). CDR3 in amino acids: CASSMRGGGTEAFF. The sequenced part of the CDR3 DNA is TGTGCCAGTAGTATGAGAGGGGGTGGCACTGAA.

This clone occurred many times. The junction and the germline gene differ at one end; a read error may be behind it. The read comes to an end 3 residues before the CDR3 does, leaving the germline J gene to fill in the end. V is TRBV7-7 and J is TRBJ2-2; 8 nucleotides align to TRBD1. In germline, CDR1 is SSHAT, CDR2 FNYEAQ (reference sequence). The CDR3 totals 13 residues. The CDR3 DNA, read in part, is TGTGCTAGCAGCTTAGACAGGGGTGGGGAG. Protein: CASSLDRGGE. The whole CDR3 protein reads CASSLDRGGELFF.

This clone was found many times. The read finishes 3 residues shy of the CDR3 end, and the germline J gene is used to complete it. The rearrangement uses TRBV2 and TRBJ1-6; D uncertain. The germline gives CDR1 SNHLY, CDR2 FYNNEI. The CDR3 is made up of 12 amino acids. The CDR3 DNA, read in part, is TGTGCCAGCAGTGCCTCCAAAGGGCCC. Translation gives CASSASKGP. The whole CDR3 sequence is CASSASKGPLHF.